Sequencing of this T cell receptor (beta chain) was carried out in a study of cytomegalovirus exposure and HLA in healthy donors. The wider study: Among the roughly 430 genotyped donors, around 85% were placed in the Caucasian-associated ancestry cluster. The study's findings and limits: Earlier findings revealed that most TCR beta V segments proved productive either about 87% or about 30% of the time.

Regarding this clone: What it binds is not known.

PCR employed 60 Vbeta and 13 Jbeta primers. Produced via immunoSEQ multiplex PCR; TCRdb's table is partial and in-frame only. The profile shows approximately 140,000 clones, around three quarters of them singletons. Looked up from germline, CDR1 is MDHEN and CDR2 is SYDVKM. This CDR3 is built from 18 residues. Unmatched junction bases numbered 19, after V lost 6 bases and J lost 6 bases. The clonotype was recovered from a man aged 25-45 years in good health and CMV-seronegative. The V and J genes are TRBV28 and TRBJ2-1; TRBD2 matches 8 bases. The sequenced sample was PBMCs. The CDR3 here is CASRPRAKLAARVNEQFF. The CDR3 DNA is TGTGCCAGCAGACCACGCGCGAAACTAGCGGCCAGGGTCAATGAGCAGTTCTTC.